These 29 T cell receptor beta chains were all obtained from the same sample, sequenced in a study of response to subunit inactivated influenza vaccine. TCRdb used MiXCR to reprocess the RT-PCR reads, holding one entry per CDR3 protein. The sample lists 630,000 or so distinct CDR3 sequences, around 14% occurring once. The material sequenced was PBMCs from blood, taken 12 days after vaccination. The receptor source for this set is a man in his fifties who received an inactivated influenza vaccine.

This clonotype was picked up a small number of times. The chain employs TRBV13 and TRBJ2-7; TRBD2 matches 7 bases. The trim removed 5 bases at V and 3 bases at J, leaving 7 bases unmatched. The CDR3 runs 14 residues. Germline values: CDR1 PRHDT, CDR2 FYEKMQ (reference sequence). The CDR3 DNA sequence: TGTGCCAGCAGCACCTGGGCTAGCGGCTACGAGCAGTACTTC. This sequence encodes CASSTWASGYEQYF. Full variable domain (missing parts from reference TRBV13 and TRBJ2-7): AAGVIQSPRHLIKEKRETATLKCYPIPRHDTVYWYQQGPGQDPQFLISFYEKMQSDKGSIPDRFSAQQFSDYHSELNMSSLELGDSALYFCASSTWASGYEQYFGPGTRLTVT.

This clonotype was counted a few times. The V call is TRBV10-3, the J call TRBJ2-7; 8 nucleotides align to TRBD1. The V segment lost 10 bases and the J segment 3 bases; nucleotides outside the gene matches: 8. The CDR3 spans 13 residues. The germline V gene encodes CDR1 ENHRY and CDR2 SYGVKD. The CDR3 coding sequence is TGTGCCACCGTAGACAGGGGACTCTACGAGCAGTACTTC. Translated: CATVDRGLYEQYF.

This clonotype showed up many times. The rearrangement uses TRBV19 and TRBJ2-7, with D possibly being TRBD1 or TRBD2 (5 bases each). Germline assignment: CDR1 LNHDA and CDR2 SQIVND (reference sequence). The CDR3 length is 13 residues. Trimming left V 6 bases short and J 0 bases short, with 9 bases between. The CDR3 protein is CASSRDGSYEQYF. CDR3 coding DNA: TGTGCCAGTAGCCGGGACGGCTCCTACGAGCAGTACTTC.

A few counts support this clonotype. V and J are TRBV6-1 and TRBJ2-7, with 11 bases matching TRBD2. Per germline, CDR1 MNHNS and CDR2 SASEGT. The V and J ends lost 7 bases and 4 bases, in that order; junction bases with no gene match: 9. The CDR3 is 15 residues long. CDR3 in amino acids: CASNKLAGARYEQYF. In DNA, the CDR3 is TGTGCCAGCAACAAACTAGCGGGAGCGAGGTACGAGCAGTACTTC.

The sample holds a few counts of this clonotype. The genes are TRBV29-1 and TRBJ2-1; 9 nucleotides agree with TRBD1. Per the germline V gene, CDR1 is SQVTM and CDR2 is ANQGSEA. The CDR3 is 14 amino acids. The J segment lost 6 bases and the V segment lost 6 bases, leaving 9 bases of the junction unmatched. The CDR3 loop is CSVDRDRDPNEQFF. CDR3 sequence (DNA): TGCAGCGTAGACCGGGACAGGGACCCCAATGAGCAGTTCTTC.

This clonotype was seen a handful of times. The V and J genes are TRBV14 and TRBJ2-1; 8 bases are a match to TRBD1. The V gene end was trimmed by 4 bases and the J gene end by 2 bases; junction bases not matched to a gene: 4. There are 15 residues in the CDR3. CDR1 and CDR2 from the germline V gene are SGHDN and FVKESK. The CDR3 coding sequence is TGTGCCAGCAGCCGGGGGACAGGCCCCTACAATGAGCAGTTCTTC. This codes for CASSRGTGPYNEQFF.

This chain joins TRBV4-2 and TRBJ2-7; maybe TRBD1 (5 bases). Trimming left V 0 bases short and J 1 base short, with 10 bases between. This CDR3 comprises 15 residues. The V gene's germline CDR1 is LGHNA and CDR2 YNFKEQ. In DNA form, the CDR3 reads TGTGCCAGCAGCCAAGAAAGGGGTCGTTCCTACGAGCAGTACTTC. This encodes CASSQERGRSYEQYF.

J is TRBJ2-1 and V is TRBV7-6; D remains unclear. The CDR3 runs 17 residues. Germline V lookup: CDR1 SGHVS, CDR2 FNYEAQ. Trimming took off 5 bases at V and 0 bases at J, with 17 bases between the two ends. This chain's CDR3 is CASSLTGLPNSYNEQFF. The CDR3 DNA reads as TGTGCCAGCAGCCTCACGGGCCTACCCAACTCCTACAATGAGCAGTTCTTC.

The rearrangement uses TRBV2 and TRBJ2-2; D may correspond to TRBD1 or TRBD2 (6 bases each). The germline CDR1 and CDR2 sequences are SNHLY and FYNNEI. V was trimmed by 3 bases and J by 5 bases, leaving 13 bases between them. The CDR3 spans 15 residues. The CDR3 DNA reads as TGTGCCAGCAGTGAGGGGGGACACCTGACCGGGGAGCTGTTTTTT. Its protein product is CASSEGGHLTGELFF.

The table lists this clonotype with a few counts. This chain uses TRBV6-2 or TRBV6-3 with TRBJ2-1, with D unclear. With 0 bases removed from V and 0 bases from J, the gap between germline ends came to 9 bases. Germline CDR1 reads MNHEY; CDR2 reads SVGEGT. CDR3 length: 16 residues. The CDR3 region has the DNA TGTGCCAGCAGTTACTCACTCGGTTACTCCTACAATGAGCAGTTCTTC. The encoded protein is CASSYSLGYSYNEQFF.

This chain links TRBV5-6 with TRBJ2-3, with 15 bases fitting TRBD2. This CDR3 spans 15 amino acids. Germline-derived CDR1 and CDR2 are SGHDT and YYEEEE. Unmatched junction bases numbered 6, after V lost 4 bases and J lost 9 bases. CDR3 protein: CASSAGLAGGSTQYF. The CDR3 DNA follows: TGTGCCAGCAGCGCGGGACTAGCGGGGGGTAGCACGCAGTATTTT. Drawing the rest from reference TRBV5-6 and TRBJ2-3, the complete variable domain is DAGVTQSPTHLIKTRGQQVTLRCSPKSGHDTVSWYQQALGQGPQFIFQYYEEEERQRGNFPDRFSGHQFPNYSSELNVNALLLGDSALYLCASSAGLAGGSTQYFGPGTRLTVL.

The V gene is TRBV29-1, the J gene TRBJ1-4; the D gene is possibly TRBD1 (6 bases). Looked up from germline, CDR1 is SQVTM and CDR2 is ANQGSEA. This CDR3 contains 13 residues. CDR3 bases: TGCAACTCTTCAGGGGCGACTAATGAAAAACTGTTTTTT. Translation gives CNSSGATNEKLFF.

This clonotype was recorded at least ten times. The chain has TRBV20-1 and TRBJ1-4; tentative D call: TRBD1 (5 bases). The germline V gene has CDR1 DFQATT and CDR2 SNEGSKA (reference sequence). Trimming removed 2 bases at V and 8 bases at J, with 12 bases between. The CDR3 contains 13 residues. The CDR3 nucleotides read TGCAGTGCTAGATGGCGTGGGGGAGAAAAACTGTTTTTT. Translated, it gives CSARWRGGEKLFF.

This clonotype has only a few counts. The rearrangement joins TRBV3-1 to TRBJ2-2; D remains ambiguous. This CDR3 spans 14 amino acids. Germline V CDR1 and CDR2: LGHDT, YNNKEL (reference sequence). The V gene lost 0 bases and the J gene lost 5 bases, with 7 bases spanning the gap. CDR3 in DNA: TGTGCCAGCAGCCAAGAACACGATACCGGGGAGCTGTTTTTT. Protein: CASSQEHDTGELFF.

The V and J genes are TRBV28 and TRBJ2-7; D unclear. This CDR3 spans 14 amino acids. The ends were cut back, 5 bases at V and 7 bases at J, with 18 bases in the middle. Germline V gives CDR1 MDHEN, CDR2 SYDVKM. The CDR3, as DNA: TGTGCCAGCAGTCATGCCTACAGATTTGGAGAGCAGTACTTC. Its protein is CASSHAYRFGEQYF. Full variable domain (rest looked up from reference TRBV28 and TRBJ2-7): DVKVTQSSRYLVKRTGEKVFLECVQDMDHENMFWYRQDPGLGLRLIYFSYDVKMKEKGDIPEGYSVSREKKERFSLILESASTNQTSMYLCASSHAYRFGEQYFGPGTRLTVT.

The chain carries TRBV7-9 and TRBJ2-1; D gene ambiguous. This CDR3 has 16 amino acids. Germline loops: CDR1 SEHNR, CDR2 FQNEAQ (reference sequence). V lost 5 bases and J 8 bases, leaving 22 bases between the germline ends. In nucleotides, the CDR3 is TGTGCCAGCAGCCCCTCCGTGGGCCGACGATGGGATGAGCAGTTCTTC. Protein: CASSPSVGRRWDEQFF.

The rearrangement uses TRBV6-1 and TRBJ2-5, with TRBD1 matching 9 bases. The CDR3 spans 16 residues. CDR1 MNHNS and CDR2 SASEGT come from the germline V gene. Trimming removed 5 bases from V and 7 bases from J; junction bases left unmatched: 14. The CDR3, as DNA: TGTGCCAGCAGTCGTTCCCCCCTCGGGGGACAGGGGACCCAGTACTTC. Translation gives CASSRSPLGGQGTQYF.

This clonotype has more than one count but fewer than ten. J is TRBJ2-7 and V is TRBV28; 11 nucleotides match TRBD2. This CDR3 region has 16 residues. V gave up 1 base and J gave up 5 bases; unmatched junction bases: 7. CDR1 and CDR2 (germline): MDHEN, SYDVKM. The CDR3 protein is CASSLSLAGERHEQYF. The DNA for the CDR3 is TGTGCCAGCAGTTTATCACTAGCGGGAGAACGCCACGAGCAGTACTTC.

The chain combines TRBV5-1 with TRBJ1-1, with D possibly matching TRBD1 (6 bases). The CDR3 spans 14 residues. Trimming removed 2 bases from V and 3 bases from J, with 11 bases in between. Germline values: CDR1 SGHRS, CDR2 YFSETQ. CDR3 sequence (DNA): TGCGCCAGCAGCTTAACAGGGTTCGACACTGAAGCTTTCTTT. It codes for CASSLTGFDTEAFF.

This clonotype was seen only a few times. This sequence joins TRBV6-2 or TRBV6-3 and TRBJ2-7, with 8 bases lining up with TRBD1. Germline CDR1 is MNHEY and CDR2 is SVGEGT. The CDR3 is 12 residues long. V dropped 2 bases and J dropped 8; count of bases not matched to a gene: 2. The CDR3 sequence: CASSYPGGQQYF. CDR3 DNA: TGTGCCAGCAGTTACCCAGGGGGCCAGCAGTACTTC.

The rearrangement uses TRBV27 and TRBJ2-5; 9 positions match TRBD1. Germline V gene lookup returns CDR1 MNHEY and CDR2 SMNVEV (reference sequence). J was trimmed by 4 bases and V by 4 bases; bases with no gene match: 7. This CDR3 region has 15 residues. The CDR3 DNA is TGTGCCAGCAGTTCCACCCGGGACAGGGTAGAGACCCAGTACTTC. Amino acids: CASSSTRDRVETQYF.

This clonotype was seen many times. V usage is TRBV29-1 and J usage is TRBJ2-4; D assignment may be TRBD1 or TRBD2 (5 bases each). V lost 2 bases and J 5 bases, leaving 10 bases between the germline ends. This CDR3 is built from 13 residues. CDR1 is SQVTM and CDR2 is ANQGSEA in the germline V gene. The CDR3 sequence is CSVEKGRENIQYF. The CDR3 DNA reads as TGCAGCGTTGAAAAGGGGCGGGAAAACATTCAGTACTTC.

The chain joins TRBV7-9 to TRBJ2-1; 7 bases are shared with TRBD2. J gave up 3 bases and V 0 bases, and 5 bases lay outside the gene matches. The V gene's germline CDR1 is SEHNR and CDR2 FQNEAQ (reference sequence). CDR3 length equals 16 residues. The CDR3 region has the DNA TGTGCCAGCAGCTTAGCTCGGACTAGTTTCTACAATGAGCAGTTCTTC. The encoded protein is CASSLARTSFYNEQFF.

This clonotype was found a few times. The chain is built from TRBV12-3 or TRBV12-4 and TRBJ1-5; TRBD1 is a possible D gene (5 bases). The CDR3 sequence is 16 residues long. Deletions cut 0 bases from V and 6 bases from J, with 15 bases between. CDR3: CASSLAVTLGGQPQHF. The CDR3 DNA follows: TGTGCCAGCAGTTTAGCGGTTACCCTGGGGGGTCAGCCCCAGCATTTT.

This clonotype turned up a few times. The chain is built from TRBV29-1 and TRBJ2-5, with 12 bases identical to TRBD1. Germline V gene data show CDR1 as SQVTM and CDR2 as ANQGSEA. V trimming: 4 bases; J trimming: 4 bases; junction bases outside the gene matches: 4. This CDR3 has 14 residues. CDR3 sequence reads: CSVAGDRGLETQYF. The DNA of the CDR3 is TGCAGCGTTGCGGGGGACAGGGGGCTAGAGACCCAGTACTTC.

The chain has TRBV5-6 and TRBJ2-3; the D gene could be TRBD1 or TRBD2 (5 bases each). V was shortened by 2 bases and J by 5 bases, with 15 bases between the two germline ends. The CDR3 runs 15 residues. Germline V gene sequence: CDR1 SGHDT, CDR2 YYEEEE. CDR3 bases: TGTGCCAGCAGCTTCGGGACCCAAAGGGGAGATACGCAGTATTTT. Encoded protein: CASSFGTQRGDTQYF.

This chain connects TRBV12-3 or TRBV12-4 to TRBJ2-2, with 8 bases lining up with TRBD1. V dropped 6 bases and J dropped 7; count of bases not matched to a gene: 10. The CDR3 loop spans 15 amino acids. The CDR3 sequence: CASSTQGAAIGELFF. The CDR3 bases are TGTGCCAGCAGCACCCAGGGGGCGGCGATCGGGGAGCTGTTTTTT.

The V gene is TRBV29-1, the J gene TRBJ2-7; tentatively, D is TRBD1 (6 bases). The germline V gene has CDR1 SQVTM and CDR2 ANQGSEA. The ends were cut back, 3 bases at V and 5 bases at J, with 11 bases in the middle. The length of the CDR3 is 12 residues. CDR3 bases: TGCAGCGTTGAGGAACAGGGACACGAGCAGTACTTC. Amino acid sequence: CSVEEQGHEQYF.

A note on this clonotype: At one end, the junction sequence differs from germline, possibly due to a read error. The CDR3 reads CASSQDRGKGGNAEAFF. CDR3 nucleotide sequence: TGTGCCAGCAGCCAAGATCGGGGTAAGGGGGGGAACGCTGAAGCTTTCTTT. The chain is built from TRBV4-2 and TRBJ1-1; a weak D match, TRBD1 (6 bases). Germline V lookup: CDR1 LGHNA, CDR2 YNFKEQ. The CDR3 is 17 residues long.